The 10 T cell receptor beta chains in this list originate from one sample, sequenced in a study of blood T cell repertoires in COVID-19. Sequencing was performed with immunoSEQ multiplex PCR; in TCRdb, only in-frame clones are kept and a portion is missing. The data show tens of thousands of clones, over 80% seen once. Sequenced material: peripheral blood. These receptors were collected from an older woman with acute or convalescent COVID-19.

A single count supports this clone. This rearrangement joins TRBV5-6 to TRBJ2-5; the D gene is possibly TRBD2 (6 bases). V was pared by 5 bases and J by 10 bases, with 18 bases between. The CDR3 contains 13 residues. Germline loops: CDR1 SGHDT, CDR2 YYEEEE. Here the CDR3 DNA reads TGTGCCAGCAGGTTGAATTTGGGGGGTAGCCAGTACTTC. It encodes CASRLNLGGSQYF. Looking up the rest from reference TRBV5-6 and TRBJ2-5 gives the full variable domain: DAGVTQSPTHLIKTRGQQVTLRCSPKSGHDTVSWYQQALGQGPQFIFQYYEEEERQRGNFPDRFSGHQFPNYSSELNVNALLLGDSALYLCASRLNLGGSQYFGPGTRLLVL.

The rearrangement links TRBV19 to TRBJ1-3; the D gene is possibly TRBD1 (5 bases). Per germline, CDR1 LNHDA and CDR2 SQIVND (reference sequence). Trimming removed 4 bases at V and 0 bases at J, with 13 bases between. The CDR3 consists of 16 residues. In nucleotides, the CDR3 is TGTGCCAGTAGTACCTCGGGGGTCTACTCTGGAAACACCATATATTTT. Translation gives CASSTSGVYSGNTIYF.

This clone was picked up a small number of times. The chain combines TRBV30 with TRBJ1-1; D uncertain. V lost 3 bases and J 0 bases, leaving 17 bases between the germline ends. The CDR3 runs to 16 residues. Germline V CDR1 and CDR2: GTSNPN, SVGIG (reference sequence). CDR3 sequence reads: CAWSAPGFRLNTEAFF. The CDR3, as DNA: TGTGCCTGGAGCGCACCGGGGTTCAGACTGAACACTGAAGCTTTCTTT.

The genes are TRBV5-6 and TRBJ1-2, with D tentatively TRBD1 (5 bases). V was clipped by 2 bases and J by 3 bases, with 11 bases between them. The CDR3 has 14 residues. CDR1 and CDR2 from the germline V gene are SGHDT and YYEEEE. The CDR3: CASSLGRADYGYTF. CDR3 DNA: TGTGCCAGCAGCTTAGGCAGGGCGGACTATGGCTACACCTTC.

The DNA of the CDR3 is TGTGCCAGCAGCCCAGACCACCAGGGTACGGGAGCTTTCTTT. It encodes CASSPDHQGTGAFF. The chain carries TRBV11-2 and TRBJ1-1; possibly TRBD1 for D (5 bases). CDR3 length equals 14 residues. In germline, CDR1 is SGHAT, CDR2 FQNNGV. The ends were cut back, 5 bases at V and 10 bases at J, with 20 bases in the middle.

The rearrangement uses TRBV6-6 and TRBJ1-4; D is possibly TRBD1 (5 bases). The CDR3 consists of 14 residues. Between the trimmed V and J ends, which lost 1 base and 8 bases, there was a span of 11 bases. Germline-derived CDR1 and CDR2 are MNHNY and SVGAGI (reference sequence). The CDR3 protein is CASSYFGGAEKLFF. CDR3 nucleotides: TGTGCCAGCAGTTACTTCGGTGGGGCCGAAAAACTGTTTTTT.

The V and J genes are TRBV5-1 and TRBJ2-7, with 7 bases matching TRBD1. Germline CDR1 is SGHRS and CDR2 is YFSETQ. Trimming took 0 bases from V and 1 from J; bases not matched to a gene: 4. The CDR3 is made up of 15 amino acids. The CDR3 nucleotides are TGCGCCAGCAGCTTGGATGTGGGACAGTCCTACGAGCAGTACTTC. Protein: CASSLDVGQSYEQYF. Full variable domain (outside the CDR3, taken from reference TRBV5-1 and TRBJ2-7): KAGVTQTPRYLIKTRGQQVTLSCSPISGHRSVSWYQQTPGQGLQFLFEYFSETQRNKGNFPGRFSGRQFSNSRSEMNVSTLELGDSALYLCASSLDVGQSYEQYFGPGTRLTVT.

This clone occurred a few times. V is TRBV2 and J is TRBJ2-1; TRBD2 matches at 11 bases. Germline V CDR1 and CDR2: SNHLY, FYNNEI. Trimming cost V 4 bases and J 1 base; bases outside gene matches: 3. CDR3 length: 16 amino acids. The CDR3 here is CASSVLAGGSYNEQFF. The DNA of the CDR3 is TGTGCCAGCAGTGTGCTAGCGGGAGGTTCCTACAATGAGCAGTTCTTC.

This clone appeared once. The gene calls are TRBV7-8 and TRBJ1-4, with 8 nucleotides matching TRBD1. Germline CDR1 and CDR2: SGHVS and FQNEAQ. The J segment lost 8 bases and the V segment lost 0 bases, leaving 8 bases of the junction unmatched. This CDR3 has 16 residues. The CDR3 loop is CASSLASTGVREKLFF. The CDR3 DNA is TGTGCCAGCAGCTTAGCCTCGACAGGGGTTCGGGAAAAACTGTTTTTT.

V is TRBV6-5 and J is TRBJ2-7, with 7 nucleotides matching TRBD1. This CDR3 region has 14 residues. J was trimmed by 1 base and V by 5 bases; bases with no gene match: 5. CDR1 and CDR2 (germline): MNHEY, SVGAGI. CDR3 residues: CASSRTGRSYEQYF. In DNA form, the CDR3 reads TGTGCCAGCAGTAGGACAGGACGATCCTACGAGCAGTACTTC.